This T cell receptor (beta chain) was identified in a study of blood T cell repertoires in COVID-19 (TCRdb year 2020). Background for the entire study: The collaborator samples originated in the United States, Italy and Spain and spanned the acute and convalescent phases of COVID-19. Nearly every sample came with metadata listing a de-identified subject ID, COVID-19 status, age in years and sex. Where available, HLA class I and class II types were taken from metadata supplied by the sample provider and were not determined by assay-based typing. The repertoires were released in a freely available public database intended as a resource for research on the immune response to SARS-CoV-2. The prospective study material was composed of cDNA or gDNA derived from T cells, B-cell-depleted T cells, or PBMCs. Samples came from the ongoing ImmuneRACE study (first 160 participants) plus 1,254 subjects from 6 global collaborators. The dataset comprised deeply sampled blood TCRbeta repertoires from subjects exposed to, actively infected with, or recovered from COVID-19. Overall study results and their limits: Clinical and demographic metadata were provided uncurated, with the amount varying by source and participant.

Collaborating institutions collected whole blood in K2EDTA tubes following their own protocols. Collaborator samples were shipped for TCRbeta analysis as frozen whole blood, isolated PBMCs, or DNA extracted from either sample type. Concerning this clone: No cognate antigen has been identified for it. No much larger clonotype is one base removed from it; base qualities were not supplied.

TCRbeta CDR3 regions were amplified from genomic DNA using the immunoSEQ Assay, a bias-controlled multiplex PCR. As for how the authors treated the data: Nucleated cell counts per sample were estimated from amplification of reference gene primers within the assay. To quantify the absolute abundance of each unique TCRbeta CDR3 rearrangement, sequence reads were collapsed and filtered. For each sample, productive Simpson clonality was calculated as the square root of Simpson's diversity index over productive rearrangements. In TCRdb, the immuneACCESS table is reduced to in-frame sequences with V and J assigned. These tables do not hold every clone; where another copy was compared, an unresolved V gene accounts for under half, and the others remain unexplained. V and J calls and clone size are as listed in that table; D and trimming were resolved from the DNA. The sample yields 15,000 or so clones; around 75% were counted once. Approximately 15% of the sample lies in the top ten.

The CDR3 starts with the cysteine, ends with the phenylalanine, and has 14 residues. Only the CDR3 DNA is retained, 42 bases long and in frame from the first base. V lost 6 bases and J lost 0 bases, and the count of bases not matched to a germline gene is 5. The germline V gene yields SNHLY for CDR1 and FYNNEI for CDR2. Sequenced sample: peripheral blood. This TCR was sampled from a man aged 55 to 70 with acute or convalescent COVID-19. The rearrangement combines TRBV2 with TRBJ2-7; 7 central nucleotides agree with TRBD2. The sequenced DNA: TGTGCCAGCAGAGCGGGGAGGAGCTCCTACGAGCAGTACTTC. This encodes CASRAGRSSYEQYF.